Below are 28 T cell receptor beta chains sequenced from a single sample in a study of graft-versus-host responses after intestinal transplantation. Libraries were prepared by immunoSEQ multiplex PCR; TCRdb keeps only in-frame clonotypes and omits some of them. This sample has about 69,000 clones, with approximately 92% found just once. The sequenced sample was bone marrow, obtained 700 to 750 days after intestinal transplantation. The source of these receptors is a human patient who received an intestinal transplant, so some T cells may come from the graft donor.

The chain links TRBV11-2 to TRBJ2-7; 7 bases map to TRBD2. The CDR3 runs to 16 residues. CDR1 is SGHAT, CDR2 FQNNGV, per germline. The junction had 9 bases not matched to a gene; V was cut back by 3 bases and J by 1 base. Here the CDR3 DNA reads TGTGCCAGCAGCTTGTCGAGTGCTAGCGGATCCTACGAGCAGTACTTC. As protein: CASSLSSASGSYEQYF.

V gene TRBV4-2 combines with J gene TRBJ1-5; 7 nucleotides line up with TRBD1. V gave up 1 base and J gave up 6 bases; unmatched junction bases: 9. CDR3 length: 16 amino acids. Per germline, CDR1 LGHNA and CDR2 YNFKEQ. CDR3 DNA: TGTGCCAGCAGCCAAGTCGGAGGGGGCGAACGTCAGCCCCAGCATTTT. Amino acid sequence: CASSQVGGGERQPQHF.

The gene calls are TRBV29-1 and TRBJ2-5, with D possibly being TRBD2 (5 bases). CDR3 length equals 13 residues. CDR1 is SQVTM and CDR2 is ANQGSEA in the germline V gene. Trimming stripped 7 bases from V and 5 bases from J, with 17 bases between. In DNA, the CDR3 is TGCAGCGGGATACCGGGATCCTGGGAGACCCAGTACTTC. The encoded protein is CSGIPGSWETQYF.

The chain carries TRBV5-1 and TRBJ2-7; no reliable D call. CDR1 and CDR2 from the germline V gene are SGHRS and YFSETQ. Between the trimmed V and J ends, which lost 0 bases and 2 bases, there was a span of 0 bases. There are 11 residues in the CDR3. CDR3 sequence: CASSLAYEQYF. CDR3 bases: TGCGCCAGCAGCTTGGCCTACGAGCAGTACTTC.

This chain uses TRBV19 with TRBJ1-2, with 8 bases lining up with TRBD1. CDR3 size: 17 residues. Germline loops: CDR1 LNHDA, CDR2 SQIVND (reference sequence). Unmatched junction bases numbered 11, after V lost 5 bases and J lost 0 bases. The CDR3 is CASSVTTGTGANYGYTF. As DNA, the CDR3 is TGTGCCAGTAGTGTGACTACCGGGACAGGAGCTAACTATGGCTACACCTTC.

The chain recombines TRBV4-2 with TRBJ2-7, with D possibly being TRBD1 (5 bases). Trimming cost V 0 bases and J 3 bases, with 9 bases left between them. The germline gives CDR1 LGHNA, CDR2 YNFKEQ. This CDR3 has 14 amino acids. The chain's CDR3 is CASSQEQANYEQYF. The CDR3 nucleotides are TGTGCCAGCAGCCAAGAACAGGCCAACTACGAGCAGTACTTC.

The CDR3 DNA is TGTGCCAGCAGCCGGGGAGTGACTAGCGGCTACGAGCAGTACTTC. As protein: CASSRGVTSGYEQYF. The gene calls are TRBV2 and TRBJ2-7, with TRBD2 matching 9 bases. The ends lost 6 bases at V and 3 bases at J; junction bases unmatched: 9. The CDR3 length is 15 residues. CDR1 and CDR2 (germline): SNHLY, FYNNEI.

The chain carries TRBV18 and TRBJ1-2, with a weak D call TRBD1 (5 bases). The CDR3 has 12 amino acids. The germline V and J ends were trimmed by 2 bases and 8 bases, with 9 bases remaining between them. The germline V gene has CDR1 KGHSH and CDR2 LQKENI. CDR3 loop: CASSPWGEGYTF. The CDR3 region has the DNA TGTGCCAGCTCACCATGGGGGGAAGGCTACACCTTC.

This clone has just one count. V usage is TRBV7-2 and J usage is TRBJ2-5; D is uncertain. V lost 4 bases to trimming and J lost 5 bases, with 11 bases between them. The CDR3 is 13 residues long. Germline V lookup: CDR1 SGHTA, CDR2 FQGNSA. Here the CDR3 DNA reads TGTGCCAGCAGCTCTGACCCCTCCGAGACCCAGTACTTC. It codes for CASSSDPSETQYF.

In its sample, this clone was seen once. This chain joins TRBV7-6 and TRBJ2-1; the match to TRBD2 covers 12 bases. Germline V gives CDR1 SGHVS, CDR2 FNYEAQ. The J segment lost 6 bases and the V segment lost 3 bases, leaving 9 bases of the junction unmatched. The CDR3 has 17 amino acids. CDR3 sequence (DNA): TGTGCCAGCAGCTTCAGTTTTCCGGGACTAGCGGGCAATGAGCAGTTCTTC. This translates into CASSFSFPGLAGNEQFF.

The genes are TRBV5-6 and TRBJ1-4; 7 nucleotides line up with TRBD1. Germline V gene lookup returns CDR1 SGHDT and CDR2 YYEEEE. Trimming cost V 4 bases and J 7 bases; bases outside gene matches: 10. This CDR3 spans 15 amino acids. The chain's CDR3 is CASSNAGTEGEKLFF. The CDR3, as DNA: TGTGCCAGCAGCAACGCCGGGACAGAGGGTGAAAAACTGTTTTTT.

The chain combines TRBV7-6 with TRBJ2-2; tentative D call: TRBD1 (5 bases). The V gene's germline CDR1 is SGHVS and CDR2 FNYEAQ. With 3 bases removed from V and 0 bases from J, the gap between germline ends came to 11 bases. The CDR3 sequence is 16 residues long. DNA for the CDR3: TGTGCCAGCAGCTTCTTGGACACAACGAACACCGGGGAGCTGTTTTTT. It codes for CASSFLDTTNTGELFF.

This chain links TRBV18 with TRBJ1-2; D call uncertain. The CDR3 is 16 residues long. Germline assignment: CDR1 KGHSH and CDR2 LQKENI. Trimming stripped 1 base from V and 0 bases from J, with 12 bases between. CDR3 loop: CASSPQVLLANYGYTF. The CDR3 DNA is TGTGCCAGCTCACCACAAGTACTACTAGCTAACTATGGCTACACCTTC.

The chain recombines TRBV30 with TRBJ1-2, with no clear D. The length of the CDR3 is 13 residues. V was shortened by 2 bases and J by 4 bases, with 11 bases between the two germline ends. Germline V gene sequence: CDR1 GTSNPN, CDR2 SVGIG (reference sequence). In DNA, the CDR3 is TGTGCCTGGAGTAGAGACACCTTCTATGGCTACACCTTC. As protein: CAWSRDTFYGYTF. The variable domain in full, with the rest retrieved from reference TRBV30 and TRBJ1-2, is SQTIHQWPATLVQPVGSPLSLECTVEGTSNPNLYWYRQAAGRGLQLLFYSVGIGQISSEVPQNLSASRPQDRQFILSSKKLLLSDSGFYLCAWSRDTFYGYTFGSGTRLTVV.

The chain uses TRBV15 and TRBJ1-2; D is undetermined. V shed 1 base and J shed 2 bases, with 11 bases lying between them. The length of the CDR3 is 15 residues. CDR1 is LNHNV, CDR2 YYDKDF, per germline (reference sequence). DNA for the CDR3: TGTGCCACCAGCAGAGCGTTGGATAAGAACTATGGCTACACCTTC. Encoded protein: CATSRALDKNYGYTF.

The chain uses TRBV28 and TRBJ2-2, with 8 bases that match TRBD2. Germline assignment: CDR1 MDHEN and CDR2 SYDVKM. Trimming cost V 5 bases and J 5 bases; bases outside gene matches: 10. The CDR3 contains 16 residues. The DNA for the CDR3 is TGTGCCAGCAGTGATTCGGTAGCGGGACCTACCGGGGAGCTGTTTTTT. Translating it yields CASSDSVAGPTGELFF.

This clone was picked up a small number of times. The V gene is TRBV5-1, the J gene TRBJ1-4; D is unclear. CDR1 and CDR2 from the germline V gene are SGHRS and YFSETQ. Trimming took off 0 bases at V and 3 bases at J, with 6 bases between the two ends. CDR3 length: 14 amino acids. The CDR3 sequence: CASSLEAANEKLFF. The CDR3 DNA follows: TGCGCCAGCAGCTTGGAGGCAGCTAATGAAAAACTGTTTTTT.

CDR3 loop: CASSLGREKGHQETQYF. In nucleotides, the CDR3 is TGTGCCAGCAGCTTAGGGCGGGAGAAAGGACACCAAGAGACCCAGTACTTC. The chain carries TRBV7-2 and TRBJ2-5; 7 bases line up with TRBD2. CDR1 is SGHTA, CDR2 FQGNSA, per germline. The CDR3 loop spans 17 amino acids. With V trimmed by 1 base and J by 0 bases, 8 bases remained unmatched.

This chain uses TRBV5-4 with TRBJ1-1; D might be TRBD1 (5 bases). The germline V gene has CDR1 SGHNT and CDR2 YYREEE (reference sequence). The CDR3 consists of 12 residues. V was pared by 4 bases and J by 8 bases, with 12 bases between. The CDR3 nucleotides read TGTGCCAGCAGCCTGGGGGAGGGAGAAGCTTTCTTT. Protein sequence: CASSLGEGEAFF.

The V gene is TRBV19, the J gene TRBJ2-7; 8 bases are shared with TRBD1. There are 13 residues in the CDR3. Germline assignment: CDR1 LNHDA and CDR2 SQIVND (reference sequence). V gave up 4 bases and J gave up 7 bases; unmatched junction bases: 6. The CDR3 region is CASSNPTGGEQYF. The CDR3, as DNA: TGTGCCAGTAGTAACCCCACAGGGGGAGAGCAGTACTTC.

The V gene is TRBV4-3, the J gene TRBJ2-7, with D possibly being TRBD2 (5 bases). Trimming removed 4 bases from V and 4 bases from J, with 5 bases in between. Germline V gives CDR1 LGHNA, CDR2 YSLEER. There are 11 residues in the CDR3. The CDR3 DNA is TGCGCCAGCAGCCGAGGGTACGAGCAGTACTTC. Residues: CASSRGYEQYF.

The V and J genes are TRBV6-5 and TRBJ1-5, with D uncertain. Germline assignment: CDR1 MNHEY and CDR2 SVGAGI. This CDR3 has 13 residues. Trimming removed 0 bases from V and 7 bases from J, with 7 bases in between. Written as DNA, the CDR3 is TGTGCCAGCAGTTACTCCGGCATCCAGCCCCAGCATTTT. Its translation: CASSYSGIQPQHF.

The table lists this clone with a count of one. The V call is TRBV2, the J call TRBJ2-5; tentative D call: TRBD2 (6 bases). Per germline, CDR1 SNHLY and CDR2 FYNNEI. The CDR3 is made up of 13 amino acids. V dropped 7 bases and J dropped 0 bases, with 9 bases sitting between them. The CDR3 region is CASTRDYQETQYF. CDR3 nucleotide sequence: TGTGCCAGCACCAGGGACTACCAAGAGACCCAGTACTTC.

The rearrangement links TRBV30 to TRBJ1-5; D is uncertain. The germline gives CDR1 GTSNPN, CDR2 SVGIG (reference sequence). V gave up 1 base and J gave up 7 bases, with 8 bases separating them. There are 12 residues in the CDR3. The CDR3 loop reads CAWSAYGQPQHF. Written as DNA, the CDR3 is TGTGCCTGGAGTGCCTACGGACAGCCCCAGCATTTT.

This chain links TRBV5-5 with TRBJ2-3; 9 nucleotides agree with TRBD2. CDR3 length: 17 residues. Germline CDR1 reads SGHKS; CDR2 reads YYEKEE (reference sequence). V shed 2 bases, J shed 4 bases, and the junction held 11 bases outside the gene matches. CDR3 nucleotides: TGTGCCAGCAGCTTATCCTCTTTGCGGGGGGGCGCAGATACGCAGTATTTT. This translates into CASSLSSLRGGADTQYF. Full variable domain (rest looked up from reference TRBV5-5 and TRBJ2-3): DAGVTQSPTHLIKTRGQQVTLRCSPISGHKSVSWYQQVLGQGPQFIFQYYEKEERGRGNFPDRFSARQFPNYSSELNVNALLLGDSALYLCASSLSSLRGGADTQYFGPGTRLTVL.

This chain joins TRBV5-1 and TRBJ1-2, with D perhaps matching TRBD1 (6 bases). Trimming removed 1 base from V and 4 bases from J, with 14 bases in between. CDR3 length: 15 amino acids. Germline CDR1 SGHRS, CDR2 YFSETQ. CDR3 sequence (DNA): TGCGCCAGCAGCTTGTTGACAGGCCTCTCCTATGGCTACACCTTC. Translation: CASSLLTGLSYGYTF.

The genes are TRBV6-5 and TRBJ2-7, with a tentative D call TRBD1 (5 bases). V was cut by 6 bases and J by 8 bases, with 17 bases left in between. This CDR3 is 13 amino acids long. Germline V gives CDR1 MNHEY, CDR2 SVGAGI. The CDR3: CASSPAGISKQYF. CDR3 bases: TGTGCCAGCAGCCCGGCAGGGATTTCGAAGCAGTACTTC.

This clone showed up just once. This chain joins TRBV27 and TRBJ2-1, with 7 nucleotides matching TRBD2. V lost 0 bases and J lost 7; bases outside the gene matches: 6. Germline lookup yields CDR1 MNHEY and CDR2 SMNVEV (reference sequence). The CDR3 contains 15 residues. The CDR3 sequence: CASSLSGGGFNEQFF. The CDR3 bases are TGTGCCAGCAGTTTATCTGGGGGGGGGTTTAATGAGCAGTTCTTC.